The rows below give T cell receptor beta chains drawn from one sample of a study of blood T cell repertoires in COVID-19. Sequencing used immunoSEQ multiplex PCR; TCRdb keeps in-frame clones, though not all of them. The sample consists of about 270,000 clones, around nine tenths of them appearing once. Material: peripheral blood. The receptors stem from a man between 35 and 55 years old with active or convalescent COVID-19. The conserved cysteine and the conserved F or W are not part of the CDR3 here. Each record gives: V gene, J gene, CDR3 protein.

V gene: TRBV28; J gene: TRBJ1-6; CDR3 protein: ASRVTGRGSPLH
V gene: TRBV19; J gene: TRBJ1-3; CDR3 protein: ASSSYLGNTIY
V gene: TRBV7-6; J gene: TRBJ1-1; CDR3 protein: ASSSGQGAIEAF
V gene: TRBV30; J gene: TRBJ1-6; CDR3 protein: AWTDYNSPLH
V gene: TRBV18; J gene: TRBJ2-2; CDR3 protein: ASSPTGSTGELF
V gene: TRBV7-2; J gene: TRBJ2-1; CDR3 protein: ASSFRQGGNNEQF
V gene: TRBV30; J gene: TRBJ1-1; CDR3 protein: AWIGGFTEAF
V gene: TRBV27; J gene: TRBJ1-1; CDR3 protein: ASTRTGTGYGNTEAF
V gene: TRBV2; J gene: TRBJ1-6; CDR3 protein: ASSDRGLGSPLH
V gene: TRBV5-1; J gene: TRBJ2-3; CDR3 protein: ASSPGLAGRGTDTQY
V gene: TRBV4-1; J gene: TRBJ2-7; CDR3 protein: ASSQIIGAGYEQY
V gene: TRBV4-1; J gene: TRBJ2-7; CDR3 protein: ASSHASGASYEQY
V gene: TRBV12-5; J gene: TRBJ2-1; CDR3 protein: ASGLGTGLRDNEQF
V gene: TRBV7-9; J gene: TRBJ1-2; CDR3 protein: ASSLEQHYGYT
V gene: TRBV9; J gene: TRBJ2-1; CDR3 protein: ASSVEAGDINEQF
V gene: TRBV9; J gene: TRBJ2-3; CDR3 protein: ASSGWGGPTDTQY
V gene: TRBV5-5; J gene: TRBJ1-5; CDR3 protein: ASRHGGDQPQH
V gene: TRBV6-5; J gene: TRBJ1-4; CDR3 protein: ASLPGQGNEKLF
V gene: TRBV7-2; J gene: TRBJ1-1; CDR3 protein: ASSLVSGGTEAF
V gene: TRBV6-5; J gene: TRBJ1-6; CDR3 protein: ASRNRGINSPLH
V gene: TRBV5-1; J gene: TRBJ2-2; CDR3 protein: ASSPRQGRTGELF
V gene: TRBV9; J gene: TRBJ2-5; CDR3 protein: ASSTGLAGVQETQY
V gene: TRBV28; J gene: TRBJ1-5; CDR3 protein: ASSLSQGNQPQH
V gene: TRBV28; J gene: TRBJ1-6; CDR3 protein: ASSSGTPFNSPLH
V gene: TRBV6-1; J gene: TRBJ1-2; CDR3 protein: ASSEARGIGNYGYT